This T cell receptor (beta chain) was recorded in a study of shared clonotypes between healthy human individuals (dated by TCRdb to 2018 to 2020). With respect to the entire study: A couple of women and a few men aged 18 to 49 years were included in the cohort. For each donor, CD4 naive and CD4 memory were each run on three plates, CD8 naive on two plates, and CD8 memory on one plate. Leukapheresis yielded between about 0.85 and 10 billion PBMCs per donor. Different laboratories and diverse techniques were used to prepare libraries and sequence TCR repertoires, to increase sequencing depth and limit assay-specific biases. To estimate repertoire size and how much clonotype sharing occurs between individuals, the study deeply sequenced the blood TCR repertoires of 5 or 6 healthy adults.

Using the deep immunoSEQ assay, multiplex PCR amplified TCR CDR3 regions from genomic DNA. Extracted genomic DNA from each cell subset was spread evenly across all wells of several immunoSEQ 96-well plates, with each plate serving as a replicate. For sorted subsets, each replicate PCR was loaded with roughly 190 ng genomic DNA, equivalent to 25,000 to 35,000 T cell genomes. The purified libraries were quantified using a Qubit 3.0 fluorometer, sized with a Bioanalyzer 2100, and then quantified again using the KAPA Library Quantification kit. A separate single-read 150-cycle Illumina NextSeq 550 flow cell was used to sequence each immunoSEQ 96-well plate. Processing in the source paper ran as follows. The immunoSEQ output contained only junctional sequences without quality scores, so filtering could not match that applied to full-length reads. To assign V/J genes and CDR3, sequences were annotated against IMGT germline references using PyIR, a Python wrapper for IgBLAST v1.9. Reads were removed for weak V/J assignments (E-value above 1e-6), missing CDR3, stop codons, out-of-frame junctions, or ambiguous translated residues. V3J clonotypes were defined as sequences sharing the same inferred V gene, J gene, and CDR3 amino acid sequence. Percentage overlap between repertoires was calculated by dividing the number of shared unique clonotypes by the size of the smaller repertoire. RTK rarefaction, the Chao1 estimator, and Recon v2.1 estimates of unobserved clonotypes were used to assess repertoire richness. For all TCRbeta clonotypes obtained by the gDNA method from several donors, generation probabilities were computed with OLGA. TCRdb took this table from immuneACCESS and kept in-frame rearrangements with V and J called. Such tables lack part of the clones; where checked against another copy, unresolved V genes explain under half of the gap, and the rest is unexplained. V, J and clone size are those of that table, while D and trimming were read from the DNA. For this sample the table gives roughly 2 million clones, of which 90% to 97% were detected only once. Of the sample, 0.1% to 0.15% is held by the ten largest clones.

CDR1 is given as MGHRA and CDR2 as YSYEKL, both from the germline V gene. Clipping removes 5 bases from V and 7 bases from J, with 15 as the unmatched junction base count. From cysteine to phenylalanine, the CDR3 is 18 amino acids long. Of all the DNA, just the CDR3 is kept, 54 bases in frame from base 1. Concerning this clone: No cognate antigen has been identified for it. No per-base quality is available; no much larger clone lies one base away.

Donors were healthy HIV-negative adults with no recently reported acute infections or vaccinations. Every donor was a Caucasian adult residing in Nashville, Tennessee, USA. CD4+ T cells were enriched through magnetic negative selection, after which naive cells were positively selected on CD45RA and the remaining negative fraction served as the memory subset. Blood was collected by leukapheresis, and PBMCs were isolated by Ficoll-Histopaque density gradient centrifugation and then cryopreserved in liquid nitrogen vapor phase. Purity and quantity of every magnetically sorted T cell population were checked by analytical flow cytometry. From each sorted fraction, genomic DNA was isolated and quantified by UV absorbance on a Nanodrop 2000c. The paper's findings and limits, for the study overall: The small number of donors limited the genetic and exposure-history diversity represented. Naive subsets generally had larger estimated clonotype richness than memory subsets did. Based on pairwise subsampling, the degree of clonotype sharing among donors was expected to be affected by sequencing depth. When a handful of donors were compared, the shared fraction of clonotypes was 5% to 6.5% for naive CD4, 3.5% to 4% for naive CD8, roughly 2.3% for memory CD4, and 0.4% for memory CD8. Sampling was limited to blood, and TCR repertoires in tissue likely differ from TCR repertoires in blood. Rarefaction of sorted-subset datasets indicated incomplete sequencing despite the large sequencing depth. Compared with non-shared clonotypes, the clonotypes found in all four sorted-subset donors had higher generation probabilities.

The sequenced sample was naive CD4+ T cells sorted from blood. In light of the paper, this sample's cell subset or site label describes: CD45RA+ positively selected. The sequence is built from TRBV4-1 and TRBJ1-6; 9 central nucleotides agree with TRBD1. This sequence was found in a man aged 18 to 35 in good health. The bases are TGCGCCAGCAGCTACCGGACAGGGGCATTGGAGGGGAATTCACCCCTCCACTTT. Translated, this gives CASSYRTGALEGNSPLHF.